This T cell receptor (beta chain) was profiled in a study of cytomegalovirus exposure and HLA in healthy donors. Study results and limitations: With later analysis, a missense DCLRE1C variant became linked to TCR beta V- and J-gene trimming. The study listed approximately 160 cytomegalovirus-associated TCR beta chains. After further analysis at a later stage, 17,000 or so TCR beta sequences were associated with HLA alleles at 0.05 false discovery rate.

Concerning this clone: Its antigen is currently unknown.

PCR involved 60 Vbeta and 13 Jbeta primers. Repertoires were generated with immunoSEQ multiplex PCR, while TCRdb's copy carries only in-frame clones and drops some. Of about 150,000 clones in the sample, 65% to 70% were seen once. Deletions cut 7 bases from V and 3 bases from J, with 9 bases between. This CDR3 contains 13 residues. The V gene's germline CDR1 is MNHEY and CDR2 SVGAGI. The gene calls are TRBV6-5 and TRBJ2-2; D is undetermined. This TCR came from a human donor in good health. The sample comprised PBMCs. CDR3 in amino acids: CASTNRDTGELFF. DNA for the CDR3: TGTGCCAGCACCAATCGGGACACCGGGGAGCTGTTTTTT.